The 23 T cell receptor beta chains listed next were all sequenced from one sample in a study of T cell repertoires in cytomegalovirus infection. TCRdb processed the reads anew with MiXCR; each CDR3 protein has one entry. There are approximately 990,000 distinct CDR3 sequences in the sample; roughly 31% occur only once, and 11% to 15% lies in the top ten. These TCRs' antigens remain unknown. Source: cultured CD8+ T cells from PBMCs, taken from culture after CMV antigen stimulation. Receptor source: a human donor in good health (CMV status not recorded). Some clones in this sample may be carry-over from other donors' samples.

The CDR3 coding sequence is TGTGCCAGCAGCCAAGATCGAGTAGCGGGGGGACGCACAGATACGCAGTATTTT. This codes for CASSQDRVAGGRTDTQYF. J is TRBJ2-3 and V is TRBV4-2, with TRBD2 matching 10 bases. The CDR3 has 18 residues. The V gene's germline CDR1 is LGHNA and CDR2 YNFKEQ. Trimming at V came to 0 bases and at J to 1 base, leaving 7 bases not matched to a gene.

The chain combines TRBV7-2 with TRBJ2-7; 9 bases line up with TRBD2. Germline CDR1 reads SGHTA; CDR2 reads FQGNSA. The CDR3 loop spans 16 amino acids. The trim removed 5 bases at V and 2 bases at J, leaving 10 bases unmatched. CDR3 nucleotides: TGTGCCAGCAGCCCCAAAGGAGCGGGGGGCCCCTACGAGCAGTACGTC. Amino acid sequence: CASSPKGAGGPYEQYV.

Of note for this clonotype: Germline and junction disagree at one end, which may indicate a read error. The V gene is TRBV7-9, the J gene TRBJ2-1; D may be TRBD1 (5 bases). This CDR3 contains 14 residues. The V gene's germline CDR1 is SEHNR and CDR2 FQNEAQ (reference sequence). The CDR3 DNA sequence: TGTGCCAGCTCAGGACAAGGGCAACGAGATGAGCAGTTTTTC. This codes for CASSGQGQRDEQFF.

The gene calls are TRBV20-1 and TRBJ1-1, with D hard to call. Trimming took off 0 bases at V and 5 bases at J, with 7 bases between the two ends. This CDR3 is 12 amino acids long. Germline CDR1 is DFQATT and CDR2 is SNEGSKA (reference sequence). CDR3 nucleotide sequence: TGCAGTGCTAGAGATCTCGTAACTGAAGCTTTCTTT. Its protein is CSARDLVTEAFF.

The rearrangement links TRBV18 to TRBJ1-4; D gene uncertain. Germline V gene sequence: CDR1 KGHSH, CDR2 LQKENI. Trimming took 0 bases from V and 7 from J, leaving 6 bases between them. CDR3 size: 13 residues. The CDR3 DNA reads TGTGCCAGCTCACCACCGGGGAGTGAAAAACTGTTTTTT. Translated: CASSPPGSEKLFF.

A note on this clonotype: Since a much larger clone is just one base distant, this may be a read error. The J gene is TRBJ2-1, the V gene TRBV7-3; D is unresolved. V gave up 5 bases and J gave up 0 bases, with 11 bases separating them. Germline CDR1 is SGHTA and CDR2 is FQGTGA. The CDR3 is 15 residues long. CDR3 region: CASSVEVSSYNEQFF. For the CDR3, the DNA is TGTGCCAGCAGCGTCGAGGTTAGCTCCTACAATGAGCAGTTCTTC.

CDR3 DNA: TGTGCCAGCAGCTTAAGCATAACTAATGAAAAACTGTTTTTT. Protein: CASSLSITNEKLFF. The chain recombines TRBV7-8 with TRBJ1-4; D gene unclear. The length of the CDR3 is 14 residues. Germline V CDR1 and CDR2: SGHVS, FQNEAQ. The V end lost 2 bases, the J end lost 1 base, and 5 bases lay between the germline ends.

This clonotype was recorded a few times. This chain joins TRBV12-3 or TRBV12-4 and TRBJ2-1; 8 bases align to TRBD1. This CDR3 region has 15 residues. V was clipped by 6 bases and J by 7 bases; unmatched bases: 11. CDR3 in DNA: TGTGCCAGCAGCTCACCGGGACAGGCAGGTAATGAGCAGTTCTTC. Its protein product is CASSSPGQAGNEQFF.

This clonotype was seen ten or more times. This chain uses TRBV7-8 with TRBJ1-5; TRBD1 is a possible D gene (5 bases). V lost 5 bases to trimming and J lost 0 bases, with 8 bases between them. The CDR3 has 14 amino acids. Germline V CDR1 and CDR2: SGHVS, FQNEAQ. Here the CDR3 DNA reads TGTGCCAGCAGCACCCAGGGTAGCAATCAGCCCCAGCATTTT. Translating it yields CASSTQGSNQPQHF.

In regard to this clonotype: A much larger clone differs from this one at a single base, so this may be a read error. CDR3 sequence: CASSATGANILTF. In nucleotides, the CDR3 is TGTGCCAGCAGCGCTACTGGGGCCAACATCCTGACTTTC. The chain couples TRBV7-8 to TRBJ2-6; tentatively, D is TRBD1 (5 bases). This CDR3 has 13 residues. The V gene's germline CDR1 is SGHVS and CDR2 FQNEAQ. The variable domain in full, with the rest retrieved from reference TRBV7-8 and TRBJ2-6, is GAGVSQSPRYKVAKRGQDVALRCDPISGHVSLFWYQQALGQGPEFLTYFQNEAQLDKSGLPSDRFFAERPEGSVSTLKIQRTQQEDSAVYLCASSATGANILTFGAGSRLTVL.

The CDR3 DNA reads TGTGCCAGTAGTATAAGACTCGGGGGGAACACTGAAGCTTTCTTT. It specifies CASSIRLGGNTEAFF. The J gene is TRBJ1-1, the V gene TRBV19, with D perhaps TRBD1 (5 bases). Trimming left V 2 bases short and J 1 base short, with 11 bases between. This CDR3 contains 15 residues. Germline V gene data show CDR1 as LNHDA and CDR2 as SQIVND (reference sequence).

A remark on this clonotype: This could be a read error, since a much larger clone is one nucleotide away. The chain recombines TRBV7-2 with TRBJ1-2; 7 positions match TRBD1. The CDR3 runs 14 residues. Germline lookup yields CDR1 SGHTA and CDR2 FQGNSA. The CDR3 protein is CASNLNGAGGGYTF. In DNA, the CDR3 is TGTGCCAGCAACTTAAATGGGGCAGGGGGTGGCTACACCTTC.

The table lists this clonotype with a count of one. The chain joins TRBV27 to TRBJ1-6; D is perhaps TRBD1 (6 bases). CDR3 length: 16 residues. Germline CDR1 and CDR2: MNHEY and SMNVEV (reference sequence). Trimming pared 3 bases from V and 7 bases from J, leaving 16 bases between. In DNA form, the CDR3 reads TGTGCCAGCAGTTTGGCCAGGGGCCCAACCAATTCACCCCTCCACTTT. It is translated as CASSLARGPTNSPLHF.

CDR3: CASSSPDRGPLLTDEQYF. CDR3 DNA: TGTGCCAGCAGCTCACCGGACAGGGGGCCATTATTAACTGACGAGCAGTACTTC. The chain couples TRBV7-4 to TRBJ2-7; 11 bases align to TRBD1. V shed 4 bases and J 5 bases; nucleotides not matched to a gene: 16. The CDR3 runs 18 residues. Germline CDR1 SGHVT, CDR2 SQSDAQ.

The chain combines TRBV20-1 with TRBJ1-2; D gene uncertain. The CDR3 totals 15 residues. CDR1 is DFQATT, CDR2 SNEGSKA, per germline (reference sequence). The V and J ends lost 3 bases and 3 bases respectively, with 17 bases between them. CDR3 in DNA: TGCAGTGCTAGCGGATGGAAAGGGAGGCACTATGGCTACACCTTC. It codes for CSASGWKGRHYGYTF.

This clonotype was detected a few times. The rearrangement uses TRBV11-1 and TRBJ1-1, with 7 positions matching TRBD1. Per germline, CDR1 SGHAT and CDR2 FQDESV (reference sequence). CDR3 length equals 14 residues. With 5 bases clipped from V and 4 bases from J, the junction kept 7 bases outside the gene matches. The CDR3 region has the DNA TGTGCCAGCAGCAACGGGACAGTAGGCACTGAAGCTTTCTTT. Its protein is CASSNGTVGTEAFF.

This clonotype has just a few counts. The CDR3 loop reads CAIGAPQETQYF. The CDR3 coding sequence is TGTGCCATCGGAGCACCCCAAGAGACCCAGTACTTC. The V and J genes are TRBV10-3 and TRBJ2-5; D gene uncertain. Per the germline V gene, CDR1 is ENHRY and CDR2 is SYGVKD. V lost 8 bases and J lost 1, with 8 bases in between. This CDR3 comprises 12 residues.

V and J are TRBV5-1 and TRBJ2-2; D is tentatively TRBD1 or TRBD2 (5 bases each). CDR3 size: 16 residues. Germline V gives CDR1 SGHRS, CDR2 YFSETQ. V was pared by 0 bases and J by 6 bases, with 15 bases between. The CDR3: CASSLGDDGWPGELFF. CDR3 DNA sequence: TGCGCCAGCAGCTTGGGGGACGATGGATGGCCCGGGGAGCTGTTTTTT.

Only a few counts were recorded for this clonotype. CDR3 DNA: TGTGCCACCAGCGAGGGGAGCAGGGGCGATGAAAAACTGTTTTTT. It translates to CATSEGSRGDEKLFF. The rearrangement uses TRBV15 and TRBJ1-4, with a tentative D call TRBD1 (6 bases). Germline V gene sequence: CDR1 LNHNV, CDR2 YYDKDF (reference sequence). The CDR3 is 15 amino acids. Trimming pared 5 bases from V and 6 bases from J, leaving 16 bases between.

The CDR3, as DNA: TGTGCCAGCGGATTTAAACAGGGGGCGGATGGCTACACCTTC. Translated, it gives CASGFKQGADGYTF. V gene TRBV27 combines with J gene TRBJ1-2; 9 nucleotides agree with TRBD1. CDR3 length equals 14 residues. Per germline, CDR1 MNHEY and CDR2 SMNVEV (reference sequence). V lost 8 bases, J lost 6 bases, and 10 bases stayed unmatched.

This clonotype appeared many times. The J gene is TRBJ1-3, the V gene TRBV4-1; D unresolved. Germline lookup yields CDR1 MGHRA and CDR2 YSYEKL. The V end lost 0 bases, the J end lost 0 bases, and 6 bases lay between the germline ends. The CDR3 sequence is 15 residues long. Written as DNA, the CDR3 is TGCGCCAGCAGCCAAGAGATCAGCTCTGGAAACACCATATATTTT. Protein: CASSQEISSGNTIYF.

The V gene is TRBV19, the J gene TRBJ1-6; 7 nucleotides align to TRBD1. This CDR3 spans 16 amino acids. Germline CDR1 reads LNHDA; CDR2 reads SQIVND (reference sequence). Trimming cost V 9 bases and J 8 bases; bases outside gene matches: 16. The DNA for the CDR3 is TGTGCCAGCACCGATCAGGTATGGCAGGGGGATTCACCCCTCCACTTT. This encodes CASTDQVWQGDSPLHF.

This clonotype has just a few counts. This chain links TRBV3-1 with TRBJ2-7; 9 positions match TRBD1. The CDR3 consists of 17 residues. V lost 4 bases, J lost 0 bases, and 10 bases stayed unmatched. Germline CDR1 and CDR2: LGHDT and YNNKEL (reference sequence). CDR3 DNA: TGTGCCAGCAGCCCACTCAGGGACAGGGAAAGCTCCTACGAGCAGTACTTC. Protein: CASSPLRDRESSYEQYF.